This T cell receptor beta chain stems from a study of T cells after yellow fever vaccination. About the research overall: Fractions of limited cellularity were prepared by means of SMART-Seq v4 Ultra Low Input.

In its sample, this clonotype was seen a few times. What it recognizes is unknown. V lost 3 bases and J lost 1; bases outside the gene matches: 6. Germline CDR1 and CDR2: SGHRS and YFSETQ. The CDR3 runs to 15 residues. One entry per CDR3 protein results from TCRdb running MiXCR on the 5' RACE reads. The table includes 300,000 to 350,000 distinct CDR3 sequences, roughly 7.5% detected once. Points from the study as a whole: Post-booster samples contained most primary-vaccination clones (around 96% CD4, about 87% CD8). Clonotypes shared by both compartments, CD4 and CD8, made up a small share.

This specimen consisted of PBMCs, obtained about 41 days after the first yellow fever vaccination. This sequence originates from a man aged 18 to 29 who received the YFV17D yellow fever vaccine. The genes are TRBV5-1 and TRBJ1-1; 7 bases match TRBD1. The CDR3 loop reads CASSSIGTENTEAFF. DNA of the CDR3: TGCGCCAGCAGCTCGATTGGGACAGAGAACACTGAAGCTTTCTTT.